Included here is one T cell receptor beta chain sequence, with context. Its antigen remains unidentified. No base qualities exist here, and no much larger clone lies one base off it. This record comes from a study of T-cell memory formation after mild COVID-19 (dated by TCRdb to about 2021). With regard to the full study: TCR sequence clusters from the two donors were found to be largely donor specific. T-cell clones expanding and contracting after mild COVID-19 in two donors were tracked by longitudinal TCRalpha and TCRbeta repertoire sequencing. Two young, previously healthy adult volunteers, one female and one male, were included in the cohort. What the work shows at the level of the full study, not this receptor alone: Clones that contracted from day 15 to 85 showed balanced CD4/CD8 phenotypes, whereas a second wave of clones that expanded from day 15 to 37 leaned towards CD4+. Only two mild cases were covered in the study, and larger cohorts including severe cases with pre-infection samples were considered necessary. Contracting CD4+ clones were located mainly in the CM and EM memory subsets, whereas CD8+ clones were found to be enriched in EMRA. Some responding clones were detected in pre-infection memory, which suggested that pre-existing cross-reactive memory T cells had joined the SARS-CoV-2 response. Whether the second-wave clones peaking on day 37 were SARS-CoV-2 specific was not confirmed.

Instrument used: Illumina NovaSeq 6000. TCRalpha and TCRbeta cDNA libraries were built by 5'RACE with constant-segment primers, adding sample barcodes and unique molecular identifiers. Trizol reagent was used to extract RNA from every sample. Libraries were amplified in two PCR steps, with a second sample barcode and Illumina TruSeq adapters added in the second step. Libraries were sequenced on an Illumina NovaSeq with 2 x 150 bp paired-end reads. The study's own analysis went as follows. With migec v1.2.7, reads were demultiplexed and then collapsed into UMI-guided consensus sequences. Using mixcr v2.1.11, UMI consensuses were aligned to TRA and TRB V and J templates and then assembled into clonotypes. A clonotype was counted as expanded or contracted only when both edgeR and NoisET called the clonotype significant, with the noise models trained on biological replicates. For edgeR calls, the cutoffs were a false discovery rate-adjusted p below 0.01 and a log2 fold-change threshold of 1. PCA with hierarchical clustering of max-normalized trajectories of the 1000 most abundant clonotypes was used as exploratory dynamics analysis. Separately sequenced CD4+ and CD8+ repertoires were used to assign the CD4 or CD8 phenotype of responding clones. Through fastp at Q25 and MiXCR, TCRdb rebuilt clones from the public reads, retaining in-frame beta chains. Rows merge per CDR3 protein into single entries with the most common DNA and genes. The V and J calls here are based on TCRdb, not the publication. The sample table records over 300,000 distinct CDR3 sequences; 20% to 25% of these occur just once. Around a fifth of the sample rests with the top ten.

Trimming takes 4 bases from V and 4 bases from J, and the germline ends sit 12 bases apart. Looking up the germline V gene yields CDR1 SGHTA and CDR2 FQGTGA. Measured from the cysteine to the phenylalanine, the CDR3 is 14 residues long. The DNA shown is the 42-base CDR3, in frame from base 1. PBMCs were isolated by Ficoll-Paque density gradient centrifugation. The source is a man aged 18 to 30 who had mild COVID-19 (a few samples of this study predate the infection). The sample titles of this study are shuffled in the database, so cell type and time point are left out; the donor was told from shared clones. The sequencing sample was made of PBMCs or a T cell subset sorted from them (not recorded which). The chain joins TRBV7-3 to TRBJ2-3; the D call is tentative, TRBD1 or TRBD2, as each matches 5 bases. The sequence in DNA is TGTGCCAGCAGCTCGGGACCCGCGTCAGATACGCAGTATTTT. This is translated as CASSSGPASDTQYF.